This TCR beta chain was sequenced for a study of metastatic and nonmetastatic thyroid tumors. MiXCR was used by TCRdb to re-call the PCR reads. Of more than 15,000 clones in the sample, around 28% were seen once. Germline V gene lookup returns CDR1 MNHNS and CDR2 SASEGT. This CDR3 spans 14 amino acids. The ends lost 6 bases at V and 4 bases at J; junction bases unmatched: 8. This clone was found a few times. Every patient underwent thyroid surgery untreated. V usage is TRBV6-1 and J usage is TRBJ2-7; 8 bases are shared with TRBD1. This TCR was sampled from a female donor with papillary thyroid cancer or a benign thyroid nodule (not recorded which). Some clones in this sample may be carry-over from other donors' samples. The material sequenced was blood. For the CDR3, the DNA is TGTGCCAGCAGAACAGGGGGGTCTCAGTACGAGCAGTACTTC. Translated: CASRTGGSQYEQYF.